The clone carrying this T cell receptor beta chain was seen repeatedly, ten times or more. Cells stained for CD3, CD4, CD8, CD45RA, CD27 and viability were sorted into four CD45RA/CD27 subsets. The sample comes from a study of naive and memory T cell subsets. An equimolar mix of two oligonucleotides served as the beta constant-region primer for TRBC1 and TRBC2. Nested alpha and beta constant-region primers with the SP2 primer drove four PCR rounds on ligated cDNA. TCRdb ran MiXCR on the UMI-ligation and nested PCR reads and lists one entry per CDR3 protein. The table lists about 120,000 distinct CDR3 sequences, around 35% of them singletons. V was trimmed by 6 bases and J by 5 bases, leaving 13 bases between them. CDR3 length: 13 amino acids. The germline V gene encodes CDR1 SGHTA and CDR2 FQGTGA.

The source of this sequence is a human donor in good health. Source material: central memory CD4+ T cells from blood. The chain has TRBV7-3 and TRBJ2-5, with a possible D match to TRBD1 (6 bases). The CDR3 is CASSPGVIETQYF. CDR3 nucleotides: TGTGCCAGCAGTCCAGGGGTTATCGAGACCCAGTACTTC.